These T cell receptor beta chains were read from a single sample in a study of T cells in narcolepsy. The repertoire was sequenced with immunoSEQ multiplex PCR; TCRdb's copy has only in-frame clones and lacks some. The sample consists of about 32,000 clones, 60% to 85% of them appearing once. The material sequenced was memory (CD45RA-) CD4+ T cells from blood. The source of these receptors is a human donor in good health. The CDR3 runs from the conserved cysteine through the conserved F or W. A D gene is named only where the DNA matches it firmly. The size entry is marked missing in some rows and otherwise reads once, few, many or a size class.

>once|TRBD2|TRBV6-5|TRBJ2-7
CASSYSTGLAGDEQYF
TGTGCCAGCAGTTACTCGACGGGACTAGCGGGAGACGAGCAGTACTTC
>-|TRBD1|TRBV7-9|TRBJ1-2
CASSSRTGQANYGYTF
TGTGCCAGCAGCTCCCGGACAGGTCAAGCCAATTATGGCTACACCTTC
>few|TRBD1|TRBV19|TRBJ1-1
CASTLSRGQGEAFF
TGTGCCAGTACTCTATCCCGGGGACAGGGAGAAGCTTTCTTT
>-|-|TRBV19|TRBJ1-5
CASSIGFNQPQHF
TGTGCCAGTAGTATAGGGTTCAATCAGCCCCAGCATTTT
>-|-|TRBV9|TRBJ1-1
CASSAGYHWTEAFF
TGTGCCAGCAGCGCGGGGTACCATTGGACTGAAGCTTTCTTT
>-|-|TRBV5-1|TRBJ1-2
CASSGDLPAANGYTF
TGCGCCAGCAGCGGGGACCTACCTGCCGCTAATGGCTACACCTTC
>-|-|TRBV19|TRBJ1-2
CASSIDAFYGYTF
TGTGCCAGTAGTATTGATGCCTTCTATGGCTACACCTTC
>few|-|TRBV2|TRBJ2-7
CASSSIGYEQYF
TGTGCCAGCAGTTCTATTGGCTACGAGCAGTACTTC
>-|TRBD2|TRBV25-1|TRBJ2-1
CASSESLIAGVGGEQFF
TGTGCCAGCAGTGAATCACTAATAGCGGGAGTTGGGGGTGAGCAGTTCTTC
>once|-|TRBV19|TRBJ2-7
CASSINGGQFNEQYF
TGTGCCAGTAGTATTAACGGGGGCCAATTCAACGAGCAGTACTTC
>-|TRBD1|TRBV6-1|TRBJ1-1
CASSDFWTGVTEAFF
TGTGCCAGCAGTGATTTTTGGACAGGGGTAACAGAAGCTTTCTTT
>few|-|TRBV7-3|TRBJ2-2
CASSLMSRGLTGELFF
TGTGCCAGCAGCTTAATGAGTAGGGGACTCACCGGGGAGCTGTTTTTT
>-|-|TRBV7-9|TRBJ1-1
CASSLIGVNTEAFF
TGTGCCAGCAGCTTAATAGGCGTGAACACTGAAGCTTTCTTT
>-|TRBD2|TRBV10-1|TRBJ2-5
CASSDSGSGETQYF
TGCGCCAGCAGTGATAGCGGGAGCGGGGAGACCCAGTACTTC
>-|-|TRBV27|TRBJ1-4
CASSGGGLSEKLFF
TGTGCCAGCAGTGGGGGTGGGTTAAGCGAAAAACTGTTTTTT
>few|-|TRBV11-3|TRBJ1-1
CASSFDNSGTEAFF
TGTGCCAGCAGCTTCGACAACTCGGGGACTGAAGCTTTCTTT
>-|TRBD2|TRBV14|TRBJ2-3
CASSQLAGVSYF
TGTGCCAGCAGCCAACTAGCGGGAGTATCGTATTTT
>-|TRBD1|TRBV5-1|TRBJ1-2
CASSATGGGYTF
TGCGCCAGCAGCGCAACAGGGGGAGGCTACACCTTC
>medium-sized|-|TRBV19|TRBJ1-2
CASSIDTGYTF
TGTGCCAGTAGTATCGACACTGGCTACACCTTC
>few|-|TRBV7-2|TRBJ2-7
CASSEPSSPSLEQYF
TGTGCCAGCAGCGAACCTAGTTCTCCGTCTCTCGAGCAGTACTTC
>-|TRBD2|TRBV29-1|TRBJ2-5
CSVVTGGGETQYF
TGCAGCGTTGTGACGGGAGGAGGTGAGACCCAGTACTTC
>once|-|TRBV28|TRBJ1-2
CASSLSRVNYGYTF
TGTGCCAGCAGTTTATCCCGAGTAAACTATGGCTACACCTTC
>few|-|TRBV7-6|TRBJ2-2
CASSLESNRDMFF
TGTGCCAGCAGCTTAGAGTCCAACAGGGATATGTTTTTT
>-|TRBD2|TRBV5-1|TRBJ2-7
CASSLNIVGGPSYEQYF
TGCGCCAGCAGCTTGAATATCGTGGGAGGGCCCTCCTACGAGCAGTACTTC
>-|-|TRBV5-6|TRBJ1-2
CASSLWGPGGYTF
TGTGCCAGCAGCTTGTGGGGGCCGGGCGGCTACACCTTC
>-|TRBD1|TRBV29-1|TRBJ2-7
CSVDLPGQTYEQYF
TGCAGCGTCGACCTACCGGGACAGACCTACGAGCAGTACTTC